These 29 T cell receptor beta chains share one sample of origin, sequenced in a study of blood T cell repertoires in COVID-19. TCRdb's copy holds only in-frame clones and misses some; the assay was immunoSEQ multiplex PCR. The table includes some 370,000 clones, roughly four fifths detected once. What was sequenced was PBMCs or T cells enriched from blood (not recorded which). The receptors originated from a woman aged 45-65 years who had recovered from COVID-19.

This clone has a single count. The chain links TRBV19 to TRBJ2-1; TRBD2 matches 9 bases. Germline V gene lookup returns CDR1 LNHDA and CDR2 SQIVND (reference sequence). The CDR3 extends over 17 amino acids. Trimming removed 3 bases from V and 1 base from J; junction bases left unmatched: 7. The CDR3 sequence is CASSIGVAGESYNEQFF. DNA for the CDR3: TGTGCCAGTAGTATTGGCGTAGCGGGGGAATCCTACAATGAGCAGTTCTTC.

The chain combines TRBV7-6 with TRBJ1-6, with 7 bases matching TRBD1. The germline V gene has CDR1 SGHVS and CDR2 FNYEAQ. V lost 5 bases and J lost 2; bases outside the gene matches: 6. This CDR3 spans 16 amino acids. CDR3 in DNA: TGTGCCAGCAGCCCCCGGCAGGGGGCCTATAATTCACCCCTCCACTTT. Translation: CASSPRQGAYNSPLHF.

Written as DNA, the CDR3 is TGTGCCAGCAGCGAGAGGGGGACAGAAGGCTACGAGCAGTACTTC. It translates to CASSERGTEGYEQYF. This chain connects TRBV9 to TRBJ2-7; 7 bases fit TRBD1. CDR1 SGDLS and CDR2 YYNGEE come from the germline V gene. The CDR3 is 15 residues long. V lost 3 bases to trimming and J lost 3 bases; unmatched junction nucleotides: 9.

The chain links TRBV13 to TRBJ2-7, with TRBD2 identical over 12 bases. Germline lookup yields CDR1 PRHDT and CDR2 FYEKMQ (reference sequence). J lost 5 bases, V lost 5 bases, and 4 bases had no gene match. CDR3 length: 14 residues. The CDR3 DNA follows: TGTGCCAGCAGCCAGACTAGCGGGAGACACGAGCAGTACTTC. This translates into CASSQTSGRHEQYF.

The CDR3 DNA is TGTGCCATCAAACCTTGGGGGAGGGGGAGAGAGGAGACCCAGTACTTC. Protein product: CAIKPWGRGREETQYF. The chain links TRBV27 to TRBJ2-5; D might be TRBD2 (7 bases). The CDR3 consists of 16 residues. Trimming left V 10 bases short and J 5 bases short, with 26 bases between. Germline V CDR1 and CDR2: MNHEY, SMNVEV (reference sequence).

The CDR3 DNA follows: TGCGCCAGCAGCCATAGTCGAGCGGATGGCTACACCTTC. This gives the protein CASSHSRADGYTF. The chain recombines TRBV4-1 with TRBJ1-2, with D unclear. The V end lost 3 bases, the J end lost 6 bases, and 11 bases lay between the germline ends. Germline assignment: CDR1 MGHRA and CDR2 YSYEKL. The CDR3 contains 13 residues.

The J gene is TRBJ1-1, the V gene TRBV7-9; 9 bases fit TRBD1. The germline V gene has CDR1 SEHNR and CDR2 FQNEAQ (reference sequence). The CDR3 totals 13 residues. With V trimmed by 5 bases and J by 4 bases, 2 bases remained unmatched. The CDR3 loop reads CASSATGGTEAFF. The CDR3 bases are TGTGCCAGCAGCGCGACAGGGGGCACTGAAGCTTTCTTT.

The V call is TRBV19, the J call TRBJ1-5, with D maybe TRBD1 (5 bases). The germline V gene has CDR1 LNHDA and CDR2 SQIVND (reference sequence). This CDR3 is built from 15 residues. Trimming removed 3 bases at V and 2 bases at J, with 11 bases between. CDR3 bases: TGTGCCAGTAGTATCGCGGGGGAGGGCAATCAGCCCCAGCATTTT. Protein sequence: CASSIAGEGNQPQHF.

This clone was counted ten times or more. This rearrangement joins TRBV19 to TRBJ2-7, with 10 positions matching TRBD1. Germline lookup yields CDR1 LNHDA and CDR2 SQIVND (reference sequence). V shed 4 bases, J shed 5 bases, and the junction held 5 bases outside the gene matches. The CDR3 runs 14 residues. CDR3 DNA: TGTGCCAGTAGTACGGGACAGGGGTTCCACGAGCAGTACTTC. This translates into CASSTGQGFHEQYF.

The chain combines TRBV5-5 with TRBJ1-1; D is undetermined. Per germline, CDR1 SGHKS and CDR2 YYEKEE (reference sequence). CDR3 length: 15 residues. V shed 1 base and J shed 0 bases, with 10 bases lying between them. DNA for the CDR3: TGTGCCAGCAGCTTGTCGCCGGGTATGAACACTGAAGCTTTCTTT. Translated, it gives CASSLSPGMNTEAFF.

J is TRBJ2-1 and V is TRBV4-3; a weak D match, TRBD2 (7 bases). The germline gives CDR1 LGHNA, CDR2 YSLEER. With 0 bases removed from V and 4 bases from J, the gap between germline ends came to 13 bases. This CDR3 is built from 16 residues. CDR3 coding DNA: TGCGCCAGCAGCCAAGATCCGGGGGGCCAATACAATGAGCAGTTCTTC. As protein: CASSQDPGGQYNEQFF.

V is TRBV4-1 and J is TRBJ2-6, with TRBD1 identical over 9 bases. Germline loops: CDR1 MGHRA, CDR2 YSYEKL. The V gene end was trimmed by 4 bases and the J gene end by 1 base; junction bases not matched to a gene: 11. This CDR3 is 19 amino acids long. CDR3 protein: CASSRDRGVDGSGANVLTF. The CDR3 nucleotides are TGCGCCAGCAGCCGAGACAGGGGGGTAGATGGGTCTGGGGCCAACGTCCTGACTTTC.

V usage is TRBV5-1 and J usage is TRBJ1-1, with TRBD1 matching over 7 bases. The CDR3 runs 14 residues. Germline V lookup: CDR1 SGHRS, CDR2 YFSETQ. V shed 5 bases and J 7 bases; nucleotides not matched to a gene: 11. The CDR3 loop is CASSLNRGGGEAFF. The DNA for the CDR3 is TGCGCCAGCAGTTTGAACAGGGGCGGCGGTGAAGCTTTCTTT.

This clone was found a few times. V is TRBV18 and J is TRBJ2-2; D unclear. CDR1 is KGHSH and CDR2 is LQKENI in the germline V gene. This CDR3 spans 14 amino acids. V was pared by 3 bases and J by 8 bases, with 13 bases between. CDR3 nucleotide sequence: TGTGCCAGCTCACCCCAGCGCAGTGGTGGGGAGCTGTTTTTT. This gives the protein CASSPQRSGGELFF.

The gene calls are TRBV2 and TRBJ1-3; TRBD1 might be the D (5 bases). CDR1 is SNHLY, CDR2 FYNNEI, per germline. The CDR3 is made up of 15 amino acids. V gave up 4 bases and J gave up 3 bases, with 13 bases separating them. CDR3 DNA sequence: TGTGCCAGCAGTGGCAGGGATACTTATGGAAACACCATATATTTT. Its protein is CASSGRDTYGNTIYF.

CDR3 DNA sequence: TGTGCCTGGAGTGCTCAGGCCAAGGCTTTCTTT. Its translation: CAWSAQAKAFF. V is TRBV30 and J is TRBJ1-1; no definite D call. Trimming took off 1 base at V and 11 bases at J, with 11 bases between the two ends. CDR3 size: 11 residues. Germline CDR1 and CDR2: GTSNPN and SVGIG (reference sequence).

This clone was detected once. This chain links TRBV5-1 with TRBJ1-2, with D unresolved. Trimming removed 3 bases at V and 4 bases at J, with 13 bases between. This CDR3 region has 14 residues. CDR1 and CDR2 (germline): SGHRS, YFSETQ. CDR3 sequence reads: CASSSTQASYGYTF. CDR3 bases: TGCGCCAGCAGCTCCACCCAGGCATCCTATGGCTACACCTTC. Based on the CDR3 plus reference TRBV5-1 and TRBJ1-2, the full variable domain is KAGVTQTPRYLIKTRGQQVTLSCSPISGHRSVSWYQQTPGQGLQFLFEYFSETQRNKGNFPGRFSGRQFSNSRSEMNVSTLELGDSALYLCASSSTQASYGYTFGSGTRLTVV.

CDR3 nucleotides: TGTGCCTGGAGTGTGGACGGGATTTCAGATACGCAGTATTTT. Translating it yields CAWSVDGISDTQYF. V gene TRBV30 combines with J gene TRBJ2-3; possible D gene TRBD2, 5 bases. V lost 0 bases, J lost 4 bases, and 11 bases lay in between. Germline V gene sequence: CDR1 GTSNPN, CDR2 SVGIG (reference sequence). The CDR3 runs 14 residues.

The chain carries TRBV7-2 and TRBJ1-2; 7 bases are a match to TRBD1. The CDR3 runs 15 residues. After removal of 5 bases from V and 7 bases from J, the junction contained 13 bases not matched to a gene. Germline V CDR1 and CDR2: SGHTA, FQGNSA. DNA of the CDR3: TGTGCCAGCAGCCCCACTCAGGGGGAAGTGAGTGGCTACACCTTC. Translation gives CASSPTQGEVSGYTF.

This chain connects TRBV5-6 to TRBJ2-5; D unclear. The CDR3 covers 14 residues. Germline CDR1 SGHDT, CDR2 YYEEEE. Trimming cost V 1 base and J 5 bases, with 12 bases left between them. The CDR3 DNA reads as TGTGCCAGCAGCTTGTACCCAGAGGAGGAGACCCAGTACTTC. Translation gives CASSLYPEEETQYF. Variable domain in full (rest from reference TRBV5-6 and TRBJ2-5): DAGVTQSPTHLIKTRGQQVTLRCSPKSGHDTVSWYQQALGQGPQFIFQYYEEEERQRGNFPDRFSGHQFPNYSSELNVNALLLGDSALYLCASSLYPEEETQYFGPGTRLLVL.

This sequence joins TRBV12-3 or TRBV12-4 and TRBJ1-1; D unresolved. The V gene lost 6 bases and the J gene lost 4 bases, with 6 bases spanning the gap. The CDR3 loop spans 11 amino acids. The CDR3 DNA follows: TGTGCCAGCAGCTCGGGCACTGAAGCTTTCTTT. Residues: CASSSGTEAFF.

This clone was counted between two and nine times. CDR3 sequence (DNA): TGTGCCTGGTGGACAGGGGGGAATAATTCACCCCTCCACTTT. It yields the protein CAWWTGGNNSPLHF. The V and J genes are TRBV30 and TRBJ1-6, with TRBD1 matching over 10 bases. This CDR3 is built from 14 residues. Per the germline V gene, CDR1 is GTSNPN and CDR2 is SVGIG (reference sequence). Trimming took 5 bases from V and 5 from J; bases not matched to a gene: 3.

This clone was found once. This chain connects TRBV10-2 to TRBJ1-1; a possible D gene is TRBD1 (5 bases). This CDR3 contains 14 residues. Trimming took 3 bases from V and 8 from J, leaving 16 bases between them. Germline-derived CDR1 and CDR2 are WSHSY and SAAADI. DNA of the CDR3: TGCGCCAGCAGTGACTTGGCAGGGAAGGGAGAAGCTTTCTTT. Residues: CASSDLAGKGEAFF.

This clone was found once. Written as DNA, the CDR3 is TGTGCCAGCAGCCAAGAGGCACAGTCCGGAGGCGGCTACACCTTC. It encodes CASSQEAQSGGGYTF. The V gene is TRBV4-2, the J gene TRBJ1-2; no clear D. This CDR3 is 15 amino acids long. CDR1 is LGHNA, CDR2 YNFKEQ, per germline. V was pared by 0 bases and J by 8 bases, with 16 bases between.

V gene TRBV2 combines with J gene TRBJ1-2, with TRBD1 matching 11 bases. Germline V CDR1 and CDR2: SNHLY, FYNNEI. This CDR3 comprises 14 residues. J was trimmed by 4 bases and V by 8 bases; bases with no gene match: 6. CDR3 in DNA: TGTGCCAGCTCCGTTGGGACAGGGGGCTATGGCTACACCTTC. As protein: CASSVGTGGYGYTF. The complete variable domain, with remaining parts taken from reference TRBV2 and TRBJ1-2, reads EPEVTQTPSHQVTQMGQEVILRCVPISNHLYFYWYRQILGQKVEFLVSFYNNEISEKSEIFDDQFSVERPDGSNFTLKIRSTKLEDSAMYFCASSVGTGGYGYTFGSGTRLTVV.

The genes are TRBV2 and TRBJ1-1, with no clear D. The CDR3 extends over 14 amino acids. Between the trimmed V and J ends, which lost 6 bases and 0 bases, there was a span of 11 bases. CDR1 SNHLY and CDR2 FYNNEI come from the germline V gene. The CDR3 coding sequence is TGTGCCAGCAGGGTAAGGGAGATGAACACTGAAGCTTTCTTT. Amino acids: CASRVREMNTEAFF.

The chain uses TRBV7-2 and TRBJ2-5, with 9 nucleotides matching TRBD2. Germline lookup yields CDR1 SGHTA and CDR2 FQGNSA. The CDR3 is made up of 15 amino acids. Germline trimming cut 5 bases from V and 4 bases from J; bases unmatched to any gene: 8. This chain's CDR3 is CASSPQRGVGETQYF. CDR3 bases: TGTGCCAGCAGCCCCCAGCGGGGGGTCGGAGAGACCCAGTACTTC.

CDR3 coding DNA: TGTGCCAGCAGTCCTTGGACTGGTACCTCCGAGCAGTACTTC. Translation: CASSPWTGTSEQYF. The chain links TRBV27 to TRBJ2-7, with a weak D call TRBD2 (5 bases). The CDR3 totals 14 residues. CDR1 is MNHEY, CDR2 SMNVEV, per germline (reference sequence). Trimming left V 5 bases short and J 6 bases short, with 17 bases between.

V is TRBV19 and J is TRBJ2-1; 16 bases map to TRBD2. The V gene's germline CDR1 is LNHDA and CDR2 SQIVND (reference sequence). The CDR3 totals 17 residues. The trim removed 5 bases at V and 8 bases at J, leaving 9 bases unmatched. The CDR3 region is CASSPRGLAGGHDEQFF. CDR3 DNA sequence: TGTGCCAGTAGTCCCCGGGGACTAGCGGGAGGGCACGATGAGCAGTTCTTC. The full variable domain, with the rest looked up from reference TRBV19 and TRBJ2-1, is DGGITQSPKYLFRKEGQNVTLSCEQNLNHDAMYWYRQDPGQGLRLIYYSQIVNDFQKGDIAEGYSVSREKKESFPLTVTSAQKNPTAFYLCASSPRGLAGGHDEQFFGPGTRLTVL.